This T cell receptor (beta chain) originates from a study of T-cell reconstitution after alpha-beta-depleted transplantation in children. The authors prepared the TCRbeta library with unique molecular identifiers. TCRdb recomputed calls from the PCR reads with MiXCR, one row per CDR3 protein. Among 640,000 or so distinct CDR3 sequences listed, approximately 15% were seen once. This CDR3 has 14 amino acids. In germline, CDR1 is DFQATT, CDR2 SNEGSKA (reference sequence). The junction had 7 bases not matched to a gene; V was cut back by 4 bases and J by 2 bases. This clonotype was detected many times. The chain uses TRBV20-1 and TRBJ1-2; 7 nucleotides match TRBD1. The material was PBMCs from the stem cell graft donor, obtained from the stem cell graft. This receptor was taken from a human donor who donated a stem cell graft to a child with acute myeloid leukemia. Here the CDR3 DNA reads TGCAGTGCTATGATAGACAGGGCAAACTATGGCTACACCTTC. As protein: CSAMIDRANYGYTF.